This T cell receptor beta chain was observed in a study of CD8+ T cells in alopecia areata. Study results and caveats: Mice showed clearer TCR sharing than patients did, a gap that was possibly HLA-related.

This CDR3 comprises 15 residues. Trimming left V 6 bases short and J 0 bases short, with 13 bases between. Germline CDR1 is SNHLY and CDR2 is FYNNEI. cDNA prepared by RNA extraction and subsequent reverse transcription served as the template for sequencing. The protocol was immunoSEQ multiplex PCR, while the TCRdb copy is restricted to in-frame clones and leaves out a portion. The sample includes some 160,000 clones, around two thirds of them seen just once. With respect to this clone: The antigen is not known.

This receptor was taken from a human donor in good health. The chain uses TRBV2 and TRBJ2-3, with D perhaps TRBD2 (6 bases). The specimen was CD8+ T cells sorted from blood. The CDR3 DNA reads TGTGCCAGCAGGTGGACTACGTCTAGCACAGATACGCAGTATTTT. It translates to CASRWTTSSTDTQYF.